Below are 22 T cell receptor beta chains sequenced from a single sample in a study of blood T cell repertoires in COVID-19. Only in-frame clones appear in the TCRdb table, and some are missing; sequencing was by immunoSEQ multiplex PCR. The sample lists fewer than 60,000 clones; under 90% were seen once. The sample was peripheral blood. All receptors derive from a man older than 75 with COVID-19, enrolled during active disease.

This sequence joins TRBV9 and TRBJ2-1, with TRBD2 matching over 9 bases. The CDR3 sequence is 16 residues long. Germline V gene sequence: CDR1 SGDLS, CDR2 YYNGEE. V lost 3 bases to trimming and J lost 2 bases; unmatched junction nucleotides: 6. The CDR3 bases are TGTGCCAGCAGCGCCAGACTAGCGGACACCTACAATGAGCAGTTCTTC. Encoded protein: CASSARLADTYNEQFF.

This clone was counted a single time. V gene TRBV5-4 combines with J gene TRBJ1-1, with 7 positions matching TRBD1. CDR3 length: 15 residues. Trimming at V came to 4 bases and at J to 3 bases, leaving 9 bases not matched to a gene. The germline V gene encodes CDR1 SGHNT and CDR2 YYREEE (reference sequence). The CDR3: CASSLLGQEDTEAFF. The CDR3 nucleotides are TGTGCCAGCAGCCTACTTGGACAGGAGGACACTGAAGCTTTCTTT.

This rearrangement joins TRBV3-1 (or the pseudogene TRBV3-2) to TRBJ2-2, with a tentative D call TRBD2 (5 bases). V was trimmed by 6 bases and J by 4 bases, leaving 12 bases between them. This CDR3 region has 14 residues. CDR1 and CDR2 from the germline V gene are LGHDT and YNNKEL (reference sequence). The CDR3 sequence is CASSRGPLTGELFF. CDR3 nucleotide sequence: TGTGCCAGCAGTCGAGGGCCCCTCACCGGGGAGCTGTTTTTT.

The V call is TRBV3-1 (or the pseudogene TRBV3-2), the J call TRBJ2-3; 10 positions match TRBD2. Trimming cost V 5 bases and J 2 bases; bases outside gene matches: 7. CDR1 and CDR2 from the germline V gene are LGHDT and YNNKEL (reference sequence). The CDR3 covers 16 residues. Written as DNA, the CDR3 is TGTGCCAGCAGCTTATCAGCGGGGGGGGACACAGATACGCAGTATTTT. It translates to CASSLSAGGDTDTQYF.

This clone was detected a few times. The CDR3 DNA sequence: TGTGCCAGCAGTTACGGGACAGGGGTTAATTCACCCCTCCACTTT. Encoded protein: CASSYGTGVNSPLHF. The chain combines TRBV6-5 with TRBJ1-6; 10 nucleotides match TRBD1. The ends lost 2 bases at V and 6 bases at J; junction bases unmatched: 1. CDR1 MNHEY and CDR2 SVGAGI come from the germline V gene. The CDR3 consists of 15 residues.

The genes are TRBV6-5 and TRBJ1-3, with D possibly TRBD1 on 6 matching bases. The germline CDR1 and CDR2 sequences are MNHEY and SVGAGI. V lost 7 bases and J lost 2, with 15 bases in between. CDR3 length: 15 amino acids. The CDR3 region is CASTDAGVAGNTIYF. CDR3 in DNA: TGTGCCAGCACCGACGCAGGGGTGGCTGGAAACACCATATATTTT.

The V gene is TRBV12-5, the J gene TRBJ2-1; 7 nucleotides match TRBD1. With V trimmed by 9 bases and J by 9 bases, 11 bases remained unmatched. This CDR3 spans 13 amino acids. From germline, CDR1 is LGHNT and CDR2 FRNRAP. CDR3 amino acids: CASSRQGGGEQFF. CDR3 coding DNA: TGTGCTAGCAGCAGACAGGGTGGTGGTGAGCAGTTCTTC.

The CDR3 sequence: CATSRPSGGPRDEQFF. As DNA, the CDR3 is TGTGCCACCAGCAGGCCCAGCGGGGGGCCGAGGGATGAGCAGTTCTTC. The chain carries TRBV15 and TRBJ2-1; the match to TRBD2 covers 9 bases. After removal of 3 bases from V and 8 bases from J, the junction contained 11 bases not matched to a gene. Germline CDR1 and CDR2: LNHNV and YYDKDF (reference sequence). This CDR3 has 16 amino acids.

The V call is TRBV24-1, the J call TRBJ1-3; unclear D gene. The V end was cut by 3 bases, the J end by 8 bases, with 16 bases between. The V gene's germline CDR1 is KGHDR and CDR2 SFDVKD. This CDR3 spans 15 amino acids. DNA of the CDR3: TGTGCCACCAGTGATCCCCGGCGACCCGGAGACACCATATATTTT. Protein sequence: CATSDPRRPGDTIYF.

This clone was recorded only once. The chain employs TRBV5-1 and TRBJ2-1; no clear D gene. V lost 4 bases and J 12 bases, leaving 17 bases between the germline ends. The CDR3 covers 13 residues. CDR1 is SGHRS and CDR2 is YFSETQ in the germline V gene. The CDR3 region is CASSTDGSRGQFF. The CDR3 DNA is TGCGCCAGCAGCACGGATGGCTCCCGCGGGCAGTTCTTC.

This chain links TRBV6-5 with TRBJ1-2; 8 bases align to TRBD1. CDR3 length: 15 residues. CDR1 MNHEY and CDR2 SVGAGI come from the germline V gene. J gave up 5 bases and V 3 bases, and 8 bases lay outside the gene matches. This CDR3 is CASSYGTGSTYGYTF. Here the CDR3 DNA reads TGTGCCAGCAGTTATGGGACAGGATCCACTTATGGCTACACCTTC.

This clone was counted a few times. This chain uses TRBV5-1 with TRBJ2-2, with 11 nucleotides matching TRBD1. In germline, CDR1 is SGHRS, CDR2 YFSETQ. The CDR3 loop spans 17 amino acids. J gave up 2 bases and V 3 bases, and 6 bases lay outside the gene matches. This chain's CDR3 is CASSWDRGIHNTGELFF. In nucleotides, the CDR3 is TGCGCCAGCAGCTGGGACAGGGGGATCCATAACACCGGGGAGCTGTTTTTT.

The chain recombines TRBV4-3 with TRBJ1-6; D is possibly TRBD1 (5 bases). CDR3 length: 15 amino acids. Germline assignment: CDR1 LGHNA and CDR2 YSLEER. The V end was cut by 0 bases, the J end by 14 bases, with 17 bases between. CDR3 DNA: TGCGCCAGCAGCCAAGAAAAGACCCAGGGCACGACCCTCCACTTT. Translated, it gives CASSQEKTQGTTLHF.

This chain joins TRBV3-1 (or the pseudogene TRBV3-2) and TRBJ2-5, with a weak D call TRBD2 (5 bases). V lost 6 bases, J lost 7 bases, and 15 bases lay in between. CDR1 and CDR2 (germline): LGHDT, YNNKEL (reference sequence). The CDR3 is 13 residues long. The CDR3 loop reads CASRRAEGATQYF. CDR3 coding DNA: TGTGCCAGCAGACGGGCCGAGGGCGCGACCCAGTACTTC.

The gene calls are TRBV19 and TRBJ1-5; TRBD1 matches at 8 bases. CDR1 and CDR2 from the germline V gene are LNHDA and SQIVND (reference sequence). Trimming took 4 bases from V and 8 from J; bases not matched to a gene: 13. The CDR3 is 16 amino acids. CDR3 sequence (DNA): TGTGCCAGTAGTACCCCGAGACAGGGGTACTGGGAGCCCCAGCATTTT. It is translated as CASSTPRQGYWEPQHF.

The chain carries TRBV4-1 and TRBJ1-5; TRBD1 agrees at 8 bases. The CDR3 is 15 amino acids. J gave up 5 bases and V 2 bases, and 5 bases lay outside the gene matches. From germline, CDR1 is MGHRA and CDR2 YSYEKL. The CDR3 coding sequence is TGCGCCAGCAGCCAACTTGGACAGGGCGATCAGCCCCAGCATTTT. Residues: CASSQLGQGDQPQHF.

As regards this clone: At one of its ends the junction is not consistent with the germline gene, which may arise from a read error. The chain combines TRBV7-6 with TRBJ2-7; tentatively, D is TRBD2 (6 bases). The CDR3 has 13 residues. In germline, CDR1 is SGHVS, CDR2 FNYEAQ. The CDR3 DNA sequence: TGTGCCACCAGCCGGGACTCGAACTACGAGCAGTACTTC. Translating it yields CATSRDSNYEQYF.

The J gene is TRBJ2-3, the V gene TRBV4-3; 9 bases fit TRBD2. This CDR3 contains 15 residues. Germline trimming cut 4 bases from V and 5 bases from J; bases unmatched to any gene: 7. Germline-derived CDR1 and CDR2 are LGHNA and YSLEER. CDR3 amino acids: CASSPGVSGRDTQYF. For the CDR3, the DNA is TGCGCCAGCAGCCCCGGGGTTAGCGGGAGAGATACGCAGTATTTT.

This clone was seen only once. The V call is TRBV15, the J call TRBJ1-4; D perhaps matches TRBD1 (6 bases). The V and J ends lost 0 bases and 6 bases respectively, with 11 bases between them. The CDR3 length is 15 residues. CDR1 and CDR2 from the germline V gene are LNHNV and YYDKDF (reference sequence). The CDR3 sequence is CATSRDRHRDEKLFF. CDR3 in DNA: TGTGCCACCAGCAGAGATCGGCACAGGGATGAAAAACTGTTTTTT.

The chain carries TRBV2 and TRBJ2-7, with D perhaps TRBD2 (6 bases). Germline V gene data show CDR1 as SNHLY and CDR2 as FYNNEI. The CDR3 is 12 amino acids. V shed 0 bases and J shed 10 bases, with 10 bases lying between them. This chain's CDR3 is CASSEARGTQYV. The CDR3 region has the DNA TGTGCCAGCAGTGAAGCGCGGGGAACTCAGTACGTC.

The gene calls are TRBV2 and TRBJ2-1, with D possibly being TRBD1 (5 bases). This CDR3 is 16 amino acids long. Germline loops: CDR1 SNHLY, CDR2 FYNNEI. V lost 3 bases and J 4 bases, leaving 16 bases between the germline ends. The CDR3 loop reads CASSEQGSPFYNEQFF. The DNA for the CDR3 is TGTGCCAGCAGTGAGCAGGGTTCCCCTTTTTACAATGAGCAGTTCTTC.

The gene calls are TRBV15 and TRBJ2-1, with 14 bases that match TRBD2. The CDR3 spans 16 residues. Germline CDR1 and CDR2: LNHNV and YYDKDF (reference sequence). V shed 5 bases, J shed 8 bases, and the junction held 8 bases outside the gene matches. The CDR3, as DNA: TGTGCCACCAGCCCGGCGGGGACTAGCGGGAGATATGAGCAGTTCTTC. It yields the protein CATSPAGTSGRYEQFF.